At least ten counts were recorded for the clone carrying this TCR beta chain. The target antigen is unknown. Germline CDR1 and CDR2: LGHNA and YSLEER. This CDR3 contains 16 residues. V was clipped by 1 base and J by 10 bases; unmatched bases: 13. These data come from a study of blood T cells in healthy people across ages. Isolation yielded PBMCs, at least 6 million per sample, in every case. Study results and caveats: Diversity estimates from one million T cells were considered underestimates. Expanded clonotype shifts may have been confounded, as the donors had an unknown CMV status.

Then a second PCR, running roughly 7 to 11 cycles, was carried out with a sample-barcoded 5' primer and a J-beta primer mix. TCRdb recomputed calls from the 5' RACE reads with MiXCR, one row per CDR3 protein. The sample has 850,000 or so distinct CDR3 sequences, under 30% seen once. Sample: blood. The chain combines TRBV4-3 with TRBJ2-1; 7 bases align to TRBD2. The receptor was isolated from a woman older than 75 in good health. This chain's CDR3 is CASSQVGTELRGEQFF. DNA of the CDR3: TGCGCCAGCAGCCAAGTTGGGACGGAGCTGCGGGGGGAGCAGTTCTTC.